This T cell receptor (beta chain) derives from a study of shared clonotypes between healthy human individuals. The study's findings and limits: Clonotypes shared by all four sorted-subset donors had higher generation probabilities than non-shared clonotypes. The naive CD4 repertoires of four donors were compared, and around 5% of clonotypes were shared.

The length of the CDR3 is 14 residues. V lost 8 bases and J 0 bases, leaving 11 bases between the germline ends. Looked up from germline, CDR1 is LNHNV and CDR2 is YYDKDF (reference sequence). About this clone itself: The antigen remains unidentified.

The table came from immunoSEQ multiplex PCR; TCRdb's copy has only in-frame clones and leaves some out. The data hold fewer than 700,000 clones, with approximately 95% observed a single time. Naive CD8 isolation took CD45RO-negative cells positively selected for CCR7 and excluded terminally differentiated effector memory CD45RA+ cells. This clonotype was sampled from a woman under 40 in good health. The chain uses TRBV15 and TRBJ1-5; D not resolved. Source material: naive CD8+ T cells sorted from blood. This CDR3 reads CATRDWASNQPQHF. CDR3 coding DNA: TGTGCCACCCGAGACTGGGCTAGCAATCAGCCCCAGCATTTT.